Listed here are 32 T cell receptor beta chains from one sample, sequenced in a study of T cell responses to AZD1222 COVID-19 vaccine. Generated by immunoSEQ multiplex PCR, the TCRdb table keeps only in-frame clones and is missing some. In the table there are around 140,000 clones, more than 85% of which are singletons. The specimen was peripheral blood, collected on day 0 of AZD1222 vaccination. The receptor source for this set is an adult in good health.

This clone was picked up one time. The CDR3 spells CATRQDSNEKLFF. The CDR3, as DNA: TGTGCCACACGACAGGATAGTAATGAAAAACTGTTTTTT. J is TRBJ1-4 and V is TRBV28, with a weak D call TRBD1 (6 bases). Germline CDR1 MDHEN, CDR2 SYDVKM. The CDR3 runs 13 residues. The V end lost 10 bases, the J end lost 4 bases, and 13 bases lay between the germline ends.

The chain has TRBV24-1 and TRBJ1-2, with 8 bases aligning to TRBD1. The CDR3 totals 19 residues. The J segment lost 4 bases and the V segment lost 0 bases, leaving 15 bases of the junction unmatched. The germline CDR1 and CDR2 sequences are KGHDR and SFDVKD. CDR3 coding DNA: TGTGCCACCAGTGATTTGCAACAGGGGGTGTCGGCGGAAGGCTATGGCTACACCTTC. Translating it yields CATSDLQQGVSAEGYGYTF.

The chain carries TRBV5-5 and TRBJ1-2; D unresolved. This CDR3 is 15 amino acids long. Germline assignment: CDR1 SGHKS and CDR2 YYEKEE (reference sequence). Trimming took 0 bases from V and 0 from J, leaving 9 bases between them. The CDR3 reads CASSLVAGTNYGYTF. The DNA of the CDR3 is TGTGCCAGCAGCTTGGTGGCCGGAACTAACTATGGCTACACCTTC.

This chain connects TRBV4-3 to TRBJ2-6; D gene unclear. The CDR3 sequence is 16 residues long. The germline CDR1 and CDR2 sequences are LGHNA and YSLEER. V was pared by 0 bases and J by 0 bases, with 6 bases between. CDR3 in amino acids: CASSQESGSGANVLTF. CDR3 nucleotides: TGCGCCAGCAGCCAAGAGTCCGGCTCTGGGGCCAACGTCCTGACTTTC.

V gene TRBV7-2 combines with J gene TRBJ2-7; 11 positions match TRBD2. V shed 5 bases and J 1 base; nucleotides not matched to a gene: 4. Germline CDR1 SGHTA, CDR2 FQGNSA. The CDR3 has 15 amino acids. This CDR3 is CASSPTSGTSYEQYF. The CDR3 DNA reads as TGTGCCAGCAGCCCGACTAGCGGGACGTCCTACGAGCAGTACTTC.

DNA of the CDR3: TGCGCCAGCAGCCAAGAGGGGCACGGACAGATTTTCTCTGGAAACACCATATATTTT. This codes for CASSQEGHGQIFSGNTIYF. The gene calls are TRBV4-1 and TRBJ1-3; D is perhaps TRBD1 (6 bases). The CDR3 has 19 amino acids. CDR1 and CDR2 (germline): MGHRA, YSYEKL. Trimming shortened V by 0 bases and J by 0 bases, and 18 bases separated the two germline ends.

The chain uses TRBV3-1 (or the pseudogene TRBV3-2) and TRBJ1-1; possibly TRBD1 for D (5 bases). Trimming stripped 1 base from V and 11 bases from J, with 35 bases between. The CDR3 extends over 20 amino acids. The germline V gene encodes CDR1 LGHDT and CDR2 YNNKEL (reference sequence). CDR3 DNA sequence: TGTGCCAGCAGCCAAGGGGGACCGGGTCTCCAAACGGACCTAACGAAGAGGGCTTTCTTT. Translated, it gives CASSQGGPGLQTDLTKRAFF.

This clone was seen a single time. The rearrangement joins TRBV21-1 to TRBJ1-1; TRBD1, the D gene given by the table, was not confirmed from the DNA. TRBV21-1 is a recognized pseudogene. The CDR3 length is 19 residues. The DNA of the CDR3 is TGTGCCAGCAGCATTTCCCGGGACAGCCACCGCGGGAAGAACACTGAAGCTTTCTTT. Encoded protein: CASSISRDSHRGKNTEAFF.

This chain connects TRBV13 to TRBJ2-5, with D maybe TRBD2 (5 bases). The CDR3 is 13 amino acids. CDR1 is PRHDT and CDR2 is FYEKMQ in the germline V gene (reference sequence). The CDR3 region has the DNA TGTGCGTGCGGCAAGGACGGGATTGAGACCCAGTACTTC. It is translated as CACGKDGIETQYF.

The rearrangement joins TRBV18 to TRBJ2-7; the D is unclear. CDR1 is KGHSH, CDR2 LQKENI, per germline. V dropped 0 bases and J dropped 6 bases, with 6 bases sitting between them. CDR3 size: 12 residues. The CDR3: CASSPPQSEQYF. As DNA, the CDR3 is TGTGCCAGCTCACCACCCCAAAGCGAGCAGTACTTC.

This chain joins TRBV28 and TRBJ1-5; 11 bases are a match to TRBD1. After removal of 6 bases from V and 6 bases from J, the junction contained 4 bases not matched to a gene. The germline CDR1 and CDR2 sequences are MDHEN and SYDVKM. The CDR3 length is 14 residues. CDR3 protein: CASRRTGGIQPQHF. For the CDR3, the DNA is TGTGCCAGCAGGCGGACAGGGGGCATTCAGCCCCAGCATTTT.

This clone was found once. The V call is TRBV27, the J call TRBJ1-2; TRBD1 matches 7 bases. The CDR3 length is 13 residues. V lost 5 bases to trimming and J lost 0 bases; unmatched junction nucleotides: 0. Per germline, CDR1 MNHEY and CDR2 SMNVEV (reference sequence). The CDR3 loop reads CASSDRANYGYTF. The CDR3 DNA reads as TGTGCCAGCAGTGACAGGGCTAACTATGGCTACACCTTC.

This clone was observed a single time. This chain uses TRBV7-8 with TRBJ2-7; D possibly corresponds to TRBD2 (6 bases). Germline V gene lookup returns CDR1 SGHVS and CDR2 FQNEAQ. This CDR3 is 15 amino acids long. Trimming pared 0 bases from V and 3 bases from J, leaving 12 bases between. CDR3 amino acids: CASSLATGLIYEQYF. CDR3 DNA sequence: TGTGCCAGCAGCTTAGCGACGGGACTCATCTACGAGCAGTACTTC.

The gene calls are TRBV9 and TRBJ2-3, with D perhaps assigned TRBD1 or TRBD2 (5 bases each). Per the germline V gene, CDR1 is SGDLS and CDR2 is YYNGEE. Trimming took off 2 bases at V and 2 bases at J, with 15 bases between the two ends. There are 16 residues in the CDR3. The CDR3 region has the DNA TGTGCCAGCAGCGTCGGAAACAGTGGGACCACAGATACGCAGTATTTT. Residues: CASSVGNSGTTDTQYF.

The chain employs TRBV18 and TRBJ1-5; the match to TRBD1 covers 11 bases. Germline values: CDR1 KGHSH, CDR2 LQKENI. There are 14 residues in the CDR3. J lost 5 bases, V lost 6 bases, and 3 bases had no gene match. The CDR3 bases are TGTGCCAGCTCCCGGACAGGGGGCGATCAGCCCCAGCATTTT. As protein: CASSRTGGDQPQHF.

Only a few counts were recorded for this clone. The chain combines TRBV25-1 with TRBJ1-1, with TRBD1 identical over 8 bases. This CDR3 is built from 15 residues. Germline V lookup: CDR1 MGHDK, CDR2 SYGVNS. V shed 5 bases, J shed 3 bases, and the junction held 8 bases outside the gene matches. The CDR3 region has the DNA TGTGCCAGCAGTCCGGGGACAGGTCTATACACTGAAGCTTTCTTT. It encodes CASSPGTGLYTEAFF.

V gene TRBV6-4 combines with J gene TRBJ2-3, with a possible D match to TRBD1 (6 bases). The germline V and J ends were trimmed by 5 bases and 0 bases, with 12 bases remaining between them. CDR3 length: 15 residues. Germline V gene lookup returns CDR1 MRHNA and CDR2 SNTAGT. The CDR3 spells CASSPQGASTDTQYF. The CDR3 DNA sequence: TGTGCCAGCAGTCCACAGGGTGCTAGCACAGATACGCAGTATTTT.

This sequence joins TRBV6-4 and TRBJ1-2, with 7 bases fitting TRBD1. In germline, CDR1 is MRHNA, CDR2 SNTAGT. The junction had 8 bases not matched to a gene; V was cut back by 6 bases and J by 1 base. There are 15 residues in the CDR3. CDR3 amino acids: CASSAGGYYNYGYTF. CDR3 in DNA: TGTGCCAGCAGCGCAGGGGGATACTATAACTATGGCTACACCTTC.

V is TRBV30 and J is TRBJ2-3; either TRBD1 or TRBD2 may supply D (5 bases each). The CDR3 consists of 16 residues. Trimming pared 6 bases from V and 2 bases from J, leaving 21 bases between. CDR1 and CDR2 from the germline V gene are GTSNPN and SVGIG (reference sequence). The CDR3, as DNA: TGTGCCTGCTCTGGGGGTCCGGTTGGCGACACAGATACGCAGTATTTT. Its protein is CACSGGPVGDTDTQYF.

The chain joins TRBV9 to TRBJ1-2; a possible D gene is TRBD1 (6 bases). Per germline, CDR1 SGDLS and CDR2 YYNGEE. The CDR3 contains 14 residues. The V gene lost 0 bases and the J gene lost 7 bases, with 13 bases spanning the gap. For the CDR3, the DNA is TGTGCCAGCAGCGTAGATAGACAGGACCGTGGCTACACCTTC. Encoded protein: CASSVDRQDRGYTF.

This chain uses TRBV6-5 with TRBJ2-7; TRBD2 is a possible D gene (6 bases). Looked up from germline, CDR1 is MNHEY and CDR2 is SVGAGI. Deletions cut 6 bases from V and 5 bases from J, with 11 bases between. This CDR3 region has 12 residues. The CDR3 loop reads CASSRGGDEQYF. The CDR3 DNA reads TGTGCCAGCAGCCGGGGAGGTGACGAGCAGTACTTC.

The rearrangement joins TRBV28 to TRBJ1-6; D unresolved. The germline CDR1 and CDR2 sequences are MDHEN and SYDVKM. V lost 1 base, J lost 0 bases, and 7 bases lay in between. The CDR3 sequence is 16 residues long. CDR3 sequence: CASSLLGLSYNSPLHF. DNA for the CDR3: TGTGCCAGCAGTTTATTGGGTCTCTCCTATAATTCACCCCTCCACTTT. Looking up the rest from reference TRBV28 and TRBJ1-6 gives the full variable domain: DVKVTQSSRYLVKRTGEKVFLECVQDMDHENMFWYRQDPGLGLRLIYFSYDVKMKEKGDIPEGYSVSREKKERFSLILESASTNQTSMYLCASSLLGLSYNSPLHFGNGTRLTVT.

The rearrangement links TRBV7-9 to TRBJ1-2; 11 bases are shared with TRBD1. The J segment lost 6 bases and the V segment lost 3 bases, leaving 3 bases of the junction unmatched. Germline lookup yields CDR1 SEHNR and CDR2 FQNEAQ (reference sequence). The CDR3 is made up of 14 amino acids. CDR3 in amino acids: CASSLDRGHNGYTF. The CDR3 DNA reads as TGTGCCAGCAGCTTGGACAGGGGGCATAATGGCTACACCTTC.

V and J are TRBV30 and TRBJ1-1; TRBD1 might be the D (6 bases). Trimming removed 4 bases from V and 4 bases from J, with 13 bases in between. The CDR3 spans 13 residues. From germline, CDR1 is GTSNPN and CDR2 SVGIG (reference sequence). The CDR3 nucleotides read TGTGCCTGGAATACAGGGTGGGGCACTGAAGCTTTCTTT. This translates into CAWNTGWGTEAFF.

V is TRBV19 and J is TRBJ2-1; the D gene is possibly TRBD2 (6 bases). Germline loops: CDR1 LNHDA, CDR2 SQIVND (reference sequence). V was shortened by 4 bases and J by 4 bases, with 20 bases between the two germline ends. The CDR3 spans 17 residues. CDR3 region: CASSNPLGGLGYNEQFF. CDR3 sequence (DNA): TGTGCCAGTAGTAATCCCCTAGGAGGGTTAGGGTACAATGAGCAGTTCTTC. The variable domain in full, with the rest retrieved from reference TRBV19 and TRBJ2-1, is DGGITQSPKYLFRKEGQNVTLSCEQNLNHDAMYWYRQDPGQGLRLIYYSQIVNDFQKGDIAEGYSVSREKKESFPLTVTSAQKNPTAFYLCASSNPLGGLGYNEQFFGPGTRLTVL.

The chain recombines TRBV12-5 with TRBJ1-1; D remains unclear. The CDR3 extends over 14 amino acids. Germline V CDR1 and CDR2: LGHNT, FRNRAP. The ends were cut back, 7 bases at V and 4 bases at J, with 16 bases in the middle. The CDR3 sequence is CASAPDGLFTEAFF. CDR3 nucleotides: TGTGCTAGTGCCCCCGACGGTTTGTTCACTGAAGCTTTCTTT. The full variable domain, its missing parts supplied by reference TRBV12-5 and TRBJ1-1, is DARVTQTPRHKVTEMGQEVTMRCQPILGHNTVFWYRQTMMQGLELLAYFRNRAPLDDSGMPKDRFSAEMPDATLATLKIQPSEPRDSAVYFCASAPDGLFTEAFFGQGTRLTVV.

This clone appeared once. V usage is TRBV19 and J usage is TRBJ1-5, with a tentative D call TRBD1 (5 bases). V shed 5 bases and J shed 1 base, with 9 bases lying between them. The length of the CDR3 is 14 residues. CDR1 LNHDA and CDR2 SQIVND come from the germline V gene (reference sequence). Here the CDR3 reads CASSARDSNQPQHF. The CDR3 nucleotides read TGTGCCAGTAGTGCGCGGGACAGCAATCAGCCCCAGCATTTT. Complete variable domain (other parts from reference TRBV19 and TRBJ1-5): DGGITQSPKYLFRKEGQNVTLSCEQNLNHDAMYWYRQDPGQGLRLIYYSQIVNDFQKGDIAEGYSVSREKKESFPLTVTSAQKNPTAFYLCASSARDSNQPQHFGDGTRLSIL.

The chain employs TRBV25-1 and TRBJ1-6; no definite D call. This CDR3 has 15 amino acids. Germline V gene sequence: CDR1 MGHDK, CDR2 SYGVNS. The germline V and J ends were trimmed by 1 base and 13 bases, with 17 bases remaining between them. Here the CDR3 reads CASSESRTGRIPLHF. DNA for the CDR3: TGTGCCAGCAGTGAATCAAGGACGGGGAGGATTCCCCTCCACTTT.

The V call is TRBV11-1, the J call TRBJ1-3; 7 bases match TRBD1. There are 16 residues in the CDR3. Germline V gene lookup returns CDR1 SGHAT and CDR2 FQDESV (reference sequence). V trimming: 7 bases; J trimming: 5 bases; junction bases outside the gene matches: 14. DNA for the CDR3: TGTGCCAGCAAAAATCGGGACAGAACTAGAAGAAACACCATATATTTT. This gives the protein CASKNRDRTRRNTIYF.

V is TRBV7-6 and J is TRBJ2-3, with a possible D match to TRBD2 (5 bases). Germline loops: CDR1 SGHVS, CDR2 FNYEAQ. The CDR3 sequence is 16 residues long. V lost 5 bases, J lost 3 bases, and 18 bases lay in between. The CDR3 region is CASSNPELAATDTQYF. For the CDR3, the DNA is TGTGCCAGCAGCAACCCAGAGCTAGCCGCGACAGATACGCAGTATTTT.

The gene calls are TRBV28 and TRBJ1-5; D unclear. From germline, CDR1 is MDHEN and CDR2 SYDVKM. CDR3 length: 16 residues. Trimming pared 3 bases from V and 3 bases from J, leaving 15 bases between. The CDR3 DNA is TGTGCCAGCAGTTTGTATCCCAGCTCCTCCAATCAGCCCCAGCATTTT. Encoded protein: CASSLYPSSSNQPQHF.

The chain combines TRBV11-2 with TRBJ1-6; D is undetermined. The CDR3 loop spans 15 amino acids. Trimming took 5 bases from V and 7 from J, leaving 15 bases between them. Germline CDR1 SGHAT, CDR2 FQNNGV. In DNA form, the CDR3 reads TGTGCCAGCAGCCCCGGGAGGCAGGAAAATTCACCCCTCCACTTT. Encoded protein: CASSPGRQENSPLHF.